This TCR beta chain was recorded in a study of cytomegalovirus exposure and HLA in healthy donors. Whole-study context: Out of around 360 genotyped donors, less than 85% belonged to the Caucasian-associated ancestry cluster.

Primers for the PCR totalled 60 Vbeta and 13 Jbeta. TCRdb's table, derived via immunoSEQ multiplex PCR, lists solely in-frame clones and lacks some. The sample yields approximately 190,000 clones, roughly 82% seen once. A note on this clone: No antigen is known for it.

Study observations and caveats: Accurate predictions that matched the HLA-A and HLA-B alleles of most subjects were reportedly made from TCR beta sequences. Per a later analysis, approximately 16,000 TCR beta sequences showed association with HLA alleles at 0.05 false discovery rate. While the bulk of TCR sequences proved rare, some public TCRs turned up in many donors.

Sequencing used PBMCs. The clonotype originates from a woman in her 50s in good health and CMV-seropositive.

The DNA of the CDR3 is TGTGCCAGTAGTTCTTCCCCGGGACTAGCGGTCATCAACACCGGGGAGCTGTTTTTT. It yields the protein CASSSSPGLAVINTGELFF. The V call is TRBV19, the J call TRBJ2-2, with 11 bases fitting TRBD2. CDR1 LNHDA and CDR2 SQIVND come from the germline V gene (reference sequence). V lost 5 bases to trimming and J lost 2 bases; unmatched junction nucleotides: 13. The CDR3 length is 19 residues.